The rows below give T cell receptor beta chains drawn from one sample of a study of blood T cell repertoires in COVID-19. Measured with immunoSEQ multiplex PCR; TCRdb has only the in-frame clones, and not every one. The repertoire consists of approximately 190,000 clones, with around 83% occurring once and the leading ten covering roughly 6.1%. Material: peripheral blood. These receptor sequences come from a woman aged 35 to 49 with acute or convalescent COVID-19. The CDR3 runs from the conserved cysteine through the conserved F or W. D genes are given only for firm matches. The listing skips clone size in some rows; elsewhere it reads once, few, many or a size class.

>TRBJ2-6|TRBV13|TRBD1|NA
CASSRDRGSGANVLTF
TGTGCCAGCAGCCGGGACAGGGGTTCTGGGGCCAACGTCCTGACTTTC
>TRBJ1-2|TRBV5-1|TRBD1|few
CASSLGTGGQTNYGYTF
TGCGCCAGCAGCTTGGGGACAGGGGGACAGACGAACTATGGCTACACCTTC
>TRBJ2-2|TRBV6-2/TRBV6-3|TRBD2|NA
CASTPSWFSGSSTGELFF
TGTGCCAGCACCCCTTCTTGGTTTAGCGGGTCGAGCACCGGGGAGCTGTTTTTT
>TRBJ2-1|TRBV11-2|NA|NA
CASTLEGHYNEQFF
TGTGCCAGCACCTTGGAGGGTCACTACAATGAGCAGTTCTTC
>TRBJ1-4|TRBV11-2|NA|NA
CASSLVAEKLFF
TGTGCCAGCAGCTTAGTGGCTGAAAAACTGTTTTTT
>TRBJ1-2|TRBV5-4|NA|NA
CASSLLSREVRGYTF
TGTGCCAGCAGCTTGTTGTCCAGGGAAGTGCGGGGCTACACCTTC
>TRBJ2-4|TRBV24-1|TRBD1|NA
CATSDSNPGQGGIQYF
TGTGCCACCAGTGATTCTAACCCGGGACAGGGAGGCATTCAGTACTTC
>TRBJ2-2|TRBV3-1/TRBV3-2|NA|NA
CASSPGSTNTGELFF
TGTGCCAGCAGCCCGGGGTCGACGAACACCGGGGAGCTGTTTTTT
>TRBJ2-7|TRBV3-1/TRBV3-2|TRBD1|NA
CASSQVGASGQIYEQYF
TGTGCCAGCAGCCAAGTGGGGGCATCGGGACAGATCTACGAGCAGTACTTC
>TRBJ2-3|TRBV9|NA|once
CASSVRGTDTQYF
TGTGCCAGCAGCGTACGGGGGACAGATACGCAGTATTTT
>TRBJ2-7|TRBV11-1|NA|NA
CASSRIPLSPSYEQYF
TGTGCCAGCAGTCGAATCCCGCTATCACCCTCCTACGAGCAGTACTTC
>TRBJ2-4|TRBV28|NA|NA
CASSLSVTRIAKNIQYF
TGTGCCAGCAGTTTATCGGTGACTCGGATAGCCAAAAACATTCAGTACTTC
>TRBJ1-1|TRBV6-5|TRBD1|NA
CASSYGRQGSTEAFF
TGTGCCAGCAGTTACGGCAGACAGGGATCCACTGAAGCTTTCTTT
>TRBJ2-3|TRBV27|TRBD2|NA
CASRGLAGGASTDTQYF
TGTGCCAGCAGGGGGCTAGCGGGGGGGGCGAGCACAGATACGCAGTATTTT
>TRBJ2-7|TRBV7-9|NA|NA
CASSLASSPYEQYF
TGTGCCAGCAGCTTAGCTAGCAGTCCCTACGAGCAGTACTTC
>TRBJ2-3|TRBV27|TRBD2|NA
CASSSSGLAGYTDTQYF
TGTGCCAGCAGTTCCAGCGGACTAGCGGGGTACACAGATACGCAGTATTTT
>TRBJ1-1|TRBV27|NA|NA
CASRPRSLNTEAFF
TGTGCCAGCCGCCCGAGATCCCTGAACACTGAAGCTTTCTTT
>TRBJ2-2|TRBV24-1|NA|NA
CATSELTGNTGELFF
TGTGCCACCAGTGAGTTGACAGGGAACACCGGGGAGCTGTTTTTT
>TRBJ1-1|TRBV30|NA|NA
CAWKGESEYTEAFF
TGTGCCTGGAAGGGGGAGTCGGAGTACACTGAAGCTTTCTTT
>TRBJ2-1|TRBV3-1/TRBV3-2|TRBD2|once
CASSHTSGVYNEQFF
TGTGCCAGCAGCCATACTAGCGGAGTCTACAATGAGCAGTTCTTC